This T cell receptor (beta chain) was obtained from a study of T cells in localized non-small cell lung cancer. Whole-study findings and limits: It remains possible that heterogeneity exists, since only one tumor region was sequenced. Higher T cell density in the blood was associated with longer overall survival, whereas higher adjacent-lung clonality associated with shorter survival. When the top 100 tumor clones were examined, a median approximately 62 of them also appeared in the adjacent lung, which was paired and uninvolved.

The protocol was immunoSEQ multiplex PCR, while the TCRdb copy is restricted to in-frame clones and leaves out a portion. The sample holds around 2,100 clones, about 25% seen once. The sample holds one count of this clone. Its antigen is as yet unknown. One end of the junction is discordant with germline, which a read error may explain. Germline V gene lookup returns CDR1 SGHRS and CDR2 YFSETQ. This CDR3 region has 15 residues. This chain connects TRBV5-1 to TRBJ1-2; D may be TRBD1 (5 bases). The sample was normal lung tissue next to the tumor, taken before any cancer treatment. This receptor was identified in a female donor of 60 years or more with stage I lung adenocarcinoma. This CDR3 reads CASSLGTIGVYGYTF. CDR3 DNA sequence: TGCGCTAGCAGCTTGGGGACGATCGGGGTCTATGGCTACACCTTC.